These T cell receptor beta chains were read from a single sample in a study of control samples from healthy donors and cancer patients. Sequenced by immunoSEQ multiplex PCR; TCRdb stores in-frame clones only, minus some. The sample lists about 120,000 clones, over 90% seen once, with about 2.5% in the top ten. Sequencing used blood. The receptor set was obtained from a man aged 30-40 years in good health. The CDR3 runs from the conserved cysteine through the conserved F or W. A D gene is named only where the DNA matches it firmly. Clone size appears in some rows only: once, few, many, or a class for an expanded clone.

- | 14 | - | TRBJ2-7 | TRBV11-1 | CASSFRDPGNEQYF | TGTGCCAGCAGCTTCCGGGACCCGGGTAACGAGCAGTACTTC
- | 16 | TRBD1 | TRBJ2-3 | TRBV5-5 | CASSLARQGSTDTQYF | TGTGCCAGCAGCTTGGCTAGACAGGGAAGCACAGATACGCAGTATTTT
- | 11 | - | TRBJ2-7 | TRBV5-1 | CASSAASEQYF | TGCGCCAGCAGCGCGGCTTCAGAGCAGTACTTC
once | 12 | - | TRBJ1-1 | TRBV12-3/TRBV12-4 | CASIEQGAEAFF | TGTGCCAGCATAGAACAGGGCGCTGAAGCTTTCTTT
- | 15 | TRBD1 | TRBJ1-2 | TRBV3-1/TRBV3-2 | CASSQRTGRGYGYTF | TGTGCCAGCAGCCAACGGACAGGGAGGGGGTATGGCTACACCTTC
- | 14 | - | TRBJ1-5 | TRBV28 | CASSRGHQGQPQHF | TGTGCCAGCAGTAGGGGACACCAGGGACAGCCCCAGCATTTT
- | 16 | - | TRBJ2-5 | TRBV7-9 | CASSLYPGAGVLAQYF | TGTGCCAGCAGCTTATATCCGGGGGCAGGGGTTTTGGCCCAGTACTTC
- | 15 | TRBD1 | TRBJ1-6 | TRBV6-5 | CASRITGTGDSPLHF | TGTGCCAGCAGAATAACCGGGACAGGGGATTCACCCCTCCACTTT
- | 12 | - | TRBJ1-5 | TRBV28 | CASSIPQGPQHF | TGTGCCAGCAGTATCCCTCAAGGGCCCCAGCATTTT
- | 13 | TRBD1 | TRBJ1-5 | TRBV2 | CASRGTGNQPQHF | TGTGCCAGCAGAGGGACAGGGAATCAGCCCCAGCATTTT
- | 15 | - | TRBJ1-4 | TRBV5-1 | CASSGGRATNEKLFF | TGCGCCAGCAGTGGGGGTAGGGCAACTAATGAAAAACTGTTTTTT
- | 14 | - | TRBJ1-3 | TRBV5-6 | CASSIRGGGNTIYF | TGTGCCAGCAGCATCAGGGGAGGTGGAAACACCATATATTTT
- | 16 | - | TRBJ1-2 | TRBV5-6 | CASSLRVGHGGYGYTF | TGTGCCAGCAGCCTGAGGGTGGGGCATGGGGGTTATGGCTACACCTTC
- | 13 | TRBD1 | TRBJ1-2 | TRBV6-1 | CASSELNRGGYTF | TGTGCCAGCAGTGAATTGAACAGGGGAGGCTACACCTTC
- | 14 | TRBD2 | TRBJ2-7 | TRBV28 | CASSTGTTRGEQYF | TGTGCCAGCAGCACCGGGACTACTAGGGGCGAGCAGTACTTC
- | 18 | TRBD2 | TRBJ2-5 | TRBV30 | CAWSVGLLAGASMETQYF | TGTGCCTGGAGTGTCGGGCTGCTAGCGGGGGCCTCAATGGAGACCCAGTACTTC
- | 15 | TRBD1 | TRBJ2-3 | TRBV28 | CASSLSGQGADTQYF | TGTGCCAGCAGTTTATCGGGGCAGGGGGCAGATACGCAGTATTTT
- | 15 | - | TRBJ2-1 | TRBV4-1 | CASSQVVRGGDEQFF | TGCGCCAGCAGCCAAGTCGTAAGGGGCGGGGATGAGCAGTTCTTC
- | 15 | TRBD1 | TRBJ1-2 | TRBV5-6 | CASSSIWGQGYGYTF | TGTGCCAGCAGCTCCATTTGGGGACAGGGTTATGGCTACACCTTC
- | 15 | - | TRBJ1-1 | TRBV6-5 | CASSYRPESELEAFF | TGTGCCAGCAGTTACCGTCCCGAGTCCGAGCTTGAAGCTTTCTTT
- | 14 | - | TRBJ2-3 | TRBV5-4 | CAITRGAFTDTQYF | TGTGCCATCACTCGGGGGGCCTTCACAGATACGCAGTATTTT
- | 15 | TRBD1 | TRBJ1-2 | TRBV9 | CASSVEAGGWYGYTF | TGTGCCAGCAGCGTAGAGGCAGGGGGATGGTATGGCTACACCTTC